This record covers a single T cell receptor beta chain. Its antigen remains undetermined. No per-base quality is available; no much larger clone lies one base away. The CDR3 regions of human TCRbeta chains were analyzed by immunosequencing. The published analysis was carried out like this. Repertoire TCRs were checked for matches against a reference library of SARS-CoV-2-specific TCRs that had been generated using the MIRA antigen-specificity platform. Breadth meant the fraction of unique TCRs that were SARS-CoV-2-associated, whereas depth meant the fraction of total T cells that were SARS-CoV-2-associated. Using the MIRA data, each spike-specific TCR was assigned both to the spike region to which the TCR was reactive and to a CD4 or CD8 class. Log10-transformed breadth and depth values were compared by one-way ANOVA with Sidak's multiple comparisons tests. The immuneACCESS repertoire file appears here via TCRdb, limited to in-frame rearrangements. These files lack a portion of the clones; in checked studies, under half of the deficit traces to unresolved V genes, and the cause of the others is not known. Clone size and the V and J calls come from that table; the DNA yielded D and trimming. The sample table holds 120,000 or so clones, of which approximately 90% were seen once. The ten largest make up 7.2% of the sample.

The sample's time point label is to be understood as: baseline before first vaccination. Samples from vaccinated people were obtained from the UK trials COV001 and COV002, which included a single-blind randomized controlled phase 2/3 trial of AZD1222 (ChAdOx1 nCoV-19) in healthy adults. For TCRbeta chain sequencing, PBMC samples were collected from trial participants at day 0 and at day 28 after the second dose. The data were taken from a study of T cell responses to AZD1222 COVID-19 vaccine (dated by TCRdb to about 2021). For the study in its entirety: AZD1222 recipients given second doses at about 4 weeks or at about 12 weeks were pooled, since spike-specific TCR depth and breadth were not found to differ between the two schedules. Trial participants were enrolled by age into subgroups of 18-55, 56-69 and 70-plus years, and around 140, 26 and 57 TCR-sequenced participants, respectively, were included in these subgroups. A total of under 250 trial participants underwent TCR sequencing, of whom roughly 210 had received two doses of AZD1222 and around 25 had received two doses of the MenACWY control vaccine. What the research found in general, with its limitations: The vaccine-associated CD4 TCRs covered the entire spike protein, and the dominant responses fell in regions 160-218 and 743-854. Participants were mostly white British and included more females than males, and it was suggested by the authors that clonal diversity may have been underestimated. A significant rise in spike-specific TCR breadth and depth was observed after two AZD1222 doses relative to day 0 and relative to MenACWY recipients. Because no day 14 peak-response samples were available, the repertoires could be characterized only after the peak T cell response. Only 5 to 7 AZD1222 recipients were SARS-CoV-2 seropositive at baseline, limiting conclusions about previously exposed vaccinees. The 56-69-year group was small, and its depth increase did not reach significance, likely because of low power. Nearly half of unique spike-specific TCRs reportedly recognized epitopes outside regions mutated in the B.1.351 and B.1.1.7 variants.

A distance of 19 bases separates the germline ends of V and J, which lose 7 bases and 0 bases respectively. The CDR3 numbers 17 residues from cysteine through phenylalanine. CDR3 DNA is the only sequence kept; it has 51 bases, read in frame from the first base. Looking up the germline V gene yields CDR1 WSHSY and CDR2 SAAADI. The sequencing used peripheral blood, collected on day 0 of AZD1222 vaccination. The clonotype comes from an adult in good health. The receptor chain draws on TRBV10-2 and TRBJ2-1; the D region possibly corresponds to TRBD2 (5 bases align). This receptor has the CDR3 CASTPLGGQSSYNEQFF. The base sequence is TGCGCCAGCACCCCTTTGGGCGGGCAGAGCTCCTACAATGAGCAGTTCTTC.